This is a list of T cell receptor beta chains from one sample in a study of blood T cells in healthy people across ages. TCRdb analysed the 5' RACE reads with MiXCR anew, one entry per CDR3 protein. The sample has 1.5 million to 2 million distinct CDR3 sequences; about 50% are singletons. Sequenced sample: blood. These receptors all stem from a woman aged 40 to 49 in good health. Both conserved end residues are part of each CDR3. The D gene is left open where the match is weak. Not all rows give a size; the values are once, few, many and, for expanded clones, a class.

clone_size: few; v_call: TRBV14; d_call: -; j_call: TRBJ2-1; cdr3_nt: TGTGCCAGCAGCCAAGAGCGATGGTTGAGTTTCAATGAGCAGTTCTTC; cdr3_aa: CASSQERWLSFNEQFF
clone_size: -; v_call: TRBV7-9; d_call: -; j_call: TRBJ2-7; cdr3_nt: TGTGCCAGCAGCGGCCGGAGGGGCGAGCAGTACTTC; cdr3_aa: CASSGRRGEQYF
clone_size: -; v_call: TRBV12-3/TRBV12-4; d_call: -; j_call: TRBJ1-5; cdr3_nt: TGTGCCAGCAGTTTAGCGTTTGAAACAGTTACGAGCAATCAGCCCCAGCATTTT; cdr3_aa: CASSLAFETVTSNQPQHF
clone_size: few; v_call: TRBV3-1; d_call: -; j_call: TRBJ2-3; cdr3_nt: TGTGCCAGCAGCCAAGAAGGCCCAGATACGCAGTATTTT; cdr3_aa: CASSQEGPDTQYF
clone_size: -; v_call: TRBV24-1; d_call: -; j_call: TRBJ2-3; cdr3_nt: TGTGCCACCAGTGATATCGCCTCCGGGGGGCGACAGGACACAGATACGCAGTATTTT; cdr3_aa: CATSDIASGGRQDTDTQYF
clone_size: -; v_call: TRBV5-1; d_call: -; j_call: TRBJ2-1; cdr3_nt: TGCGCCAGCAGCCCGGGCGGGCCTACCGATGTGCAGTTCTTC; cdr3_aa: CASSPGGPTDVQFF
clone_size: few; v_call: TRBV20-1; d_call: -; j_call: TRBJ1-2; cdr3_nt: TGCAGTGCTAGTTCTCCCCCCGGGGGGGCGGTTAGTTATGGCTACACCTTC; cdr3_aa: CSASSPPGGAVSYGYTF
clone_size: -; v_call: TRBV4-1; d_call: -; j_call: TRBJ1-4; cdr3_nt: TGCGCCAGCAGCCCCAAAGGAGAGGGAGAGTGGGGTGAAAAACTGTTTTTT; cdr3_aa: CASSPKGEGEWGEKLFF
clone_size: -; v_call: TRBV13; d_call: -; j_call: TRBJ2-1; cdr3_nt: TGTGCCAGCAGCTCCCCGACTCTCTACAATGAGCAGTTCTTC; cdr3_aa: CASSSPTLYNEQFF
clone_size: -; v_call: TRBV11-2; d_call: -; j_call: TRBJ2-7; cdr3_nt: TGTGCCAGCAGCTTAATGCAGGCGAGCTCCTACGAGCAGTACTTC; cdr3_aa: CASSLMQASSYEQYF
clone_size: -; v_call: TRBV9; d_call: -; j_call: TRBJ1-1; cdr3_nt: TGTGCCAGCAGCCTCCACGGGTCTGAAGCTTTCTTT; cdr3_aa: CASSLHGSEAFF
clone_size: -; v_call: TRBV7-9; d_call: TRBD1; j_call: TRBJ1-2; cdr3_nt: TGTGCCAGCAGCTTTATGGCAGGGGGCTATGGCTACACCTTC; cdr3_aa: CASSFMAGGYGYTF
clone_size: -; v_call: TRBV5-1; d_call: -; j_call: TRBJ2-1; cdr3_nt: TGCGCCAGCAGCTGGGGGGTCGAGCAGTTCTTC; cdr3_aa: CASSWGVEQFF
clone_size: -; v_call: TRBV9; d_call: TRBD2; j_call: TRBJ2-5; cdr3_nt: TGTGTCAGCACCCTGGGACTAGCGGGGGATTACCAAGAGACCCAGTACTTC; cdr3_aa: CVSTLGLAGDYQETQYF
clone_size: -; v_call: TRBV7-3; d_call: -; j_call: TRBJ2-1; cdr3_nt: TGTGCCAGCAGTTACCTCCGGGGGAGCTTCAATGAGCAGTTCTTC; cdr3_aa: CASSYLRGSFNEQFF
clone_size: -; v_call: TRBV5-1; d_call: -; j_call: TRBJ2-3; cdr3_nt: TGCGCCAGCGGGACTGGACATAGAGGCACAGATACGCAGTATTTT; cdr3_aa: CASGTGHRGTDTQYF
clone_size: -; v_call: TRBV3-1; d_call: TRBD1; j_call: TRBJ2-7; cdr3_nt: TGTGCCAGCAGCCAAGGGCAGGGGGCAGGGAAGCGATACGAGCAGTACTTC; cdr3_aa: CASSQGQGAGKRYEQYF
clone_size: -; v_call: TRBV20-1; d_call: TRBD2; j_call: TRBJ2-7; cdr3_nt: TGCAGTGCTAGAGATCCTAGCGGGAGCTCCTACGAGCAGTACTTC; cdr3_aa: CSARDPSGSSYEQYF
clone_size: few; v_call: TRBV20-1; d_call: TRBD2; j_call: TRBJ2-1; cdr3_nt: TGCAGTGCTAGTCATACTAGCGGCTCCTACAATGAGCAGTTCTTC; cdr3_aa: CSASHTSGSYNEQFF
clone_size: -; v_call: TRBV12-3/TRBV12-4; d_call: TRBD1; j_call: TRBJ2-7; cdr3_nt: TGTGCCAGCAGAGACCTGGGACAGAGACCCTACGAGCAGTACTTC; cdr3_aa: CASRDLGQRPYEQYF
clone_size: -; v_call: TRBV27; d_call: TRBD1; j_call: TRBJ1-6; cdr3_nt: TGTGCCAGCAGCCCTATTGACAGGGCATCAGGACGTTCACCCCTCCACTTT; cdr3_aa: CASSPIDRASGRSPLHF
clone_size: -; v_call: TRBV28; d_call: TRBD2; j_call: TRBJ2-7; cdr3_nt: TGTGCCAGCAGCCCGACTAGCGGGAACGACTACGAGCAGTACTTC; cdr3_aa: CASSPTSGNDYEQYF
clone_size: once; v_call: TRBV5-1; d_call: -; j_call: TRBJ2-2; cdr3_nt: TGCGCCAGCAGCTCCTGGCCGACGAACACCGGGGAGCTGTTTTTT; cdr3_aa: CASSSWPTNTGELFF
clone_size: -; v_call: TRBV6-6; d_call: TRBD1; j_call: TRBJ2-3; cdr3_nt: TGTGCCAGCACCTCAGGGGGCCAACGAAGTACGCAGTATTTT; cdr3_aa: CASTSGGQRSTQYF
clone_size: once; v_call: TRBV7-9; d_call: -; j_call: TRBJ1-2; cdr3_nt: TGTGCCAGCAGCCGAGGGGGGTCCTTGAACTATGGCTACACCTTC; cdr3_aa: CASSRGGSLNYGYTF
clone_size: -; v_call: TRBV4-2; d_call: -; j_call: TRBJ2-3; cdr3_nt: TGTGCCAGCAGCCCAATTGGAGATGAAGATACGCAGTATTTT; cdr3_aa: CASSPIGDEDTQYF
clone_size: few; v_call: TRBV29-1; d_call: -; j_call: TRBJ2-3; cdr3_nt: TGCAGCATAAGTCGGGGGGCGGCAGATACGCAGTATTTT; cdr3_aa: CSISRGAADTQYF
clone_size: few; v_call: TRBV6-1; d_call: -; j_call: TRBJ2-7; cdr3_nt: TGTGCCAGCAGTGAACAGCCGGCCGGGGAGCAGTACTTC; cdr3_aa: CASSEQPAGEQYF
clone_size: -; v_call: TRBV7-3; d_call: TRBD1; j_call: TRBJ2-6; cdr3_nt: TGTGCCAGCAGCATCGACAGGGCCGGGGCCAACGTCCTGACTTTC; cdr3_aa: CASSIDRAGANVLTF
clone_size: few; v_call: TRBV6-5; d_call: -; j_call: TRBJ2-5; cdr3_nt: TGTGCCAGCAGTTACGGGGGCGGCAGTCGAGAAGGGACCCAGTACTTC; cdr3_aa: CASSYGGGSREGTQYF
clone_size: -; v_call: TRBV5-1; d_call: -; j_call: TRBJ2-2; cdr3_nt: TGCGCCAGCAGCTTGGACAGCCCGAACACCGGGGAGCTGTTTTTT; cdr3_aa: CASSLDSPNTGELFF
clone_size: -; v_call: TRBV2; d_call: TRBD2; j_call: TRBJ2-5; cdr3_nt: TGTGCCAGCAAGCAACTAGCGGGGGAGAACCAGTACTTC; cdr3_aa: CASKQLAGENQYF
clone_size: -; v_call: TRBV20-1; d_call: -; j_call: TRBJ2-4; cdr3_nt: TGCAGTGCTAGAGAAGGGGGTCCCAAAAACATTCAGTACTTC; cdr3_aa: CSAREGGPKNIQYF
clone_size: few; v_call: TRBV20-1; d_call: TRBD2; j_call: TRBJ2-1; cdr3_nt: TGCAGTGCTAATTTAGCGGGGGCAACGGGGTGGCAGTTCTTC; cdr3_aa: CSANLAGATGWQFF
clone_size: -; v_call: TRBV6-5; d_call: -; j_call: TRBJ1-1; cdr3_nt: TGTGCCAGCAGTCCGGACACCCTGAACACTGAAGCTTTCTTT; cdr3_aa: CASSPDTLNTEAFF
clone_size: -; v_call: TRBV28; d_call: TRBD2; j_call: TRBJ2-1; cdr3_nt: TGTGCCAGCAGTTTTTTGGCGGGACTAGCGGGGGGAATCTCCTACAATGAGCAGTTCTTC; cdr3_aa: CASSFLAGLAGGISYNEQFF
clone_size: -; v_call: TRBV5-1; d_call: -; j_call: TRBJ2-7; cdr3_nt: TGCGCCAGCAACGATGGCCCGAACACCGAGCAGTACTTC; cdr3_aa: CASNDGPNTEQYF
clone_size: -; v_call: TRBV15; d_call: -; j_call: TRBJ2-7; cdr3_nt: TGTGCCACCAGCCCAAGGGTGGTGGGGTTCCACGAGCAGTACTTC; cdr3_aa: CATSPRVVGFHEQYF
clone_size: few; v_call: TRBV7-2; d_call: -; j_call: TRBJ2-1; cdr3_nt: TGTGCCAGCAGCTTAGTCGTGGGGGGGGGGCTAAATGAGCAGTTCTTC; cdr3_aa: CASSLVVGGGLNEQFF
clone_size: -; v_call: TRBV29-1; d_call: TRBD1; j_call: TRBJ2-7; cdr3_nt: TGCAGCGTTGAAGTGACAGGGAACCCGTGGCAGTACTTC; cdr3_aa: CSVEVTGNPWQYF
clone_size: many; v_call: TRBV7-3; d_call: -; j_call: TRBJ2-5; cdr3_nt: TGTGCCAGCAGTAGCTTGGCACAAGAGACCCAGTACTTC; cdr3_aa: CASSSLAQETQYF
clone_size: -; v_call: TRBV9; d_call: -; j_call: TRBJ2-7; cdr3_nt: TGTGCCAGCAGCATACAGCCTGGGGGGGGCCACGAGCAGTACTTC; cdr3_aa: CASSIQPGGGHEQYF
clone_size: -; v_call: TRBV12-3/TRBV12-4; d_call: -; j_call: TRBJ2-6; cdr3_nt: TGTGCCAGCAGCTCTGGGGCTGGCTTGGTGAACGTCCTGACTTTC; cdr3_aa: CASSSGAGLVNVLTF
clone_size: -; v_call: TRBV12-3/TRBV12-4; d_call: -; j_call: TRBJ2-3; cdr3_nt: TGTGCCAGCAGTTCACGTGTCAGTACGCAGTATTTT; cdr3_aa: CASSSRVSTQYF